Here is one T cell receptor (beta chain) with its context. The sample originates from a study of siplizumab effects on memory and regulatory T cells. V lost 2 bases, J lost 4 bases, and 15 bases lay in between. Germline assignment: CDR1 SGHAT and CDR2 FQNNGV. The CDR3 is made up of 16 amino acids. TCRdb's table, derived via immunoSEQ multiplex PCR, lists solely in-frame clones and lacks some. Here the sample spans roughly 110,000 clones, around 93% being singletons. The sequenced material came from non-Treg CD4+ T cells sorted from blood. The source of this sequence is a human donor in good health. The chain combines TRBV11-2 with TRBJ1-5; TRBD1 is a possible D gene (5 bases). CDR3 sequence (DNA): TGTGCCAGCAGCTTAATCATGCAGGGATCAAATCAGCCCCAGCATTTT. Amino acid sequence: CASSLIMQGSNQPQHF.